The 27 T cell receptor beta chains given below trace back to one sample, sequenced in a study of T-cell memory formation after mild COVID-19. TCRdb ran MiXCR on the 5' RACE reads and lists one entry per CDR3 protein. The sample carries hundreds of thousands of distinct CDR3 sequences, roughly 18% recorded once. Sequenced material: PBMCs or a T cell subset sorted from them (not recorded which). The source of these receptors is a man aged 18-30 years who had mild COVID-19 (a few samples of this study predate the infection). Cell type and time point are not known.

The chain recombines TRBV5-1 with TRBJ2-3, with 8 bases that match TRBD2. The CDR3 length is 19 residues. Germline V CDR1 and CDR2: SGHRS, YFSETQ. V lost 2 bases to trimming and J lost 1 base; unmatched junction nucleotides: 15. This chain's CDR3 is CASSFFPQRGPVRTDTQYF. The CDR3 nucleotides read TGCGCCAGCAGCTTCTTTCCCCAGCGGGGGCCCGTCCGCACAGATACGCAGTATTTT.

This clonotype has at least ten counts. The rearrangement uses TRBV7-6 and TRBJ2-1; D is possibly TRBD1 or TRBD2 (6 bases each). The CDR3 loop spans 15 amino acids. With 5 bases removed from V and 9 bases from J, the gap between germline ends came to 20 bases. CDR1 is SGHVS and CDR2 is FNYEAQ in the germline V gene. The chain's CDR3 is CASSQEGGPGGEQFF. The CDR3 DNA follows: TGTGCCAGCAGCCAAGAAGGGGGGCCCGGCGGTGAGCAGTTCTTC. The full variable domain, its missing parts supplied by reference TRBV7-6 and TRBJ2-1, is GAGVSQSPRYKVTKRGQDVALRCDPISGHVSLYWYRQALGQGPEFLTYFNYEAQQDKSGLPNDRFSAERPEGSISTLTIQRTEQRDSAMYRCASSQEGGPGGEQFFGPGTRLTVL.

This rearrangement joins TRBV5-1 to TRBJ2-7, with no clear D. Trimming took off 1 base at V and 7 bases at J, with 9 bases between the two ends. CDR1 is SGHRS and CDR2 is YFSETQ in the germline V gene. This CDR3 spans 12 amino acids. The CDR3 sequence is CASSLPPEEQYF. CDR3 sequence (DNA): TGCGCCAGCAGCTTGCCTCCGGAGGAGCAGTACTTC.

This clonotype has just a few counts. V is TRBV5-1 and J is TRBJ2-7; 10 bases map to TRBD1. V shed 4 bases and J 3 bases; nucleotides not matched to a gene: 4. The germline CDR1 and CDR2 sequences are SGHRS and YFSETQ. The CDR3 is 14 residues long. The DNA of the CDR3 is TGCGCCAGCAGCCACGGGACAGGGGACTACGAGCAGTACTTC. This translates into CASSHGTGDYEQYF.

The V call is TRBV4-2, the J call TRBJ1-4, with 10 bases aligning to TRBD1. J lost 6 bases, V lost 4 bases, and 8 bases had no gene match. CDR1 LGHNA and CDR2 YNFKEQ come from the germline V gene. CDR3 length: 16 amino acids. CDR3 sequence reads: CASSRNAGTGDEKLFF. CDR3 DNA sequence: TGTGCCAGCAGCCGGAACGCCGGGACAGGGGATGAAAAACTGTTTTTT.

This clonotype was seen only a few times. The chain uses TRBV5-6 and TRBJ1-2, with a tentative D call TRBD1 (5 bases). The V gene's germline CDR1 is SGHDT and CDR2 YYEEEE. This CDR3 comprises 14 residues. V was clipped by 4 bases and J by 0 bases, with 10 bases between them. The CDR3: CASSTGLSNYGYTF. CDR3 coding DNA: TGTGCCAGCAGCACGGGACTCTCTAACTATGGCTACACCTTC.

This chain connects TRBV7-6 to TRBJ2-3, with 7 bases fitting TRBD2. The CDR3 runs to 15 residues. CDR1 and CDR2 from the germline V gene are SGHVS and FNYEAQ. The V and J ends lost 4 bases and 6 bases, in that order; junction bases with no gene match: 10. The DNA for the CDR3 is TGTGCCAGCAGCTCTACTGGCGGGGGAAGGGATACGCAGTATTTT. Translation gives CASSSTGGGRDTQYF.

This chain uses TRBV7-9 with TRBJ2-2, with 12 bases fitting TRBD1. Trimming cost V 1 base and J 6 bases; bases outside gene matches: 6. The CDR3 length is 17 residues. CDR1 and CDR2 from the germline V gene are SEHNR and FQNEAQ (reference sequence). The CDR3 sequence is CASSLEPGQGAPGELFF. Here the CDR3 DNA reads TGTGCCAGCAGCTTAGAACCGGGACAGGGGGCCCCCGGGGAGCTGTTTTTT.

This clonotype was seen a handful of times. The J gene is TRBJ2-3, the V gene TRBV24-1; unclear D gene. V lost 8 bases to trimming and J lost 3 bases, with 8 bases between them. Germline V gives CDR1 KGHDR, CDR2 SFDVKD. This CDR3 contains 12 residues. This CDR3 is CATKKDTDTQYF. Here the CDR3 DNA reads TGTGCCACCAAAAAAGATACAGATACGCAGTATTTT.

This clonotype has more than one count but fewer than ten. V and J are TRBV20-1 and TRBJ2-1; D tentatively fits TRBD1 or TRBD2 (5 bases each). This CDR3 contains 18 residues. The V end was cut by 5 bases, the J end by 5 bases, with 28 bases between. Germline-derived CDR1 and CDR2 are DFQATT and SNEGSKA (reference sequence). The CDR3 sequence: CSAHSRPWEPGSDNEQFF. In nucleotides, the CDR3 is TGCAGTGCTCACTCTCGCCCCTGGGAGCCAGGGTCGGACAATGAGCAGTTCTTC.

There are many counts of this clonotype. This chain connects TRBV7-6 to TRBJ2-1; D uncertain. This CDR3 has 13 amino acids. V dropped 5 bases and J dropped 3 bases, with 8 bases sitting between them. Germline V lookup: CDR1 SGHVS, CDR2 FNYEAQ. Here the CDR3 reads CASSPPGYNEQFF. Written as DNA, the CDR3 is TGTGCCAGCAGCCCCCCCGGCTACAATGAGCAGTTCTTC.

This clonotype was detected many times. The chain couples TRBV12-3 or TRBV12-4 to TRBJ1-1; no firm D call. V was shortened by 1 base and J by 3 bases, with 9 bases between the two germline ends. The CDR3 has 14 amino acids. CDR3 in amino acids: CASSLGGGYTEAFF. The CDR3 DNA reads as TGTGCCAGCAGTTTAGGGGGTGGGTACACTGAAGCTTTCTTT.

This clonotype was observed a handful of times. The V call is TRBV19, the J call TRBJ2-7, with D perhaps given as TRBD1 or TRBD2 (5 bases each). This CDR3 is 13 amino acids long. V was shortened by 5 bases and J by 3 bases, with 11 bases between the two germline ends. Germline values: CDR1 LNHDA, CDR2 SQIVND (reference sequence). The CDR3 reads CASSPGPFYEQYF. In nucleotides, the CDR3 is TGTGCCAGTAGTCCGGGACCGTTCTACGAGCAGTACTTC. The variable domain in full, with the rest retrieved from reference TRBV19 and TRBJ2-7, is DGGITQSPKYLFRKEGQNVTLSCEQNLNHDAMYWYRQDPGQGLRLIYYSQIVNDFQKGDIAEGYSVSREKKESFPLTVTSAQKNPTAFYLCASSPGPFYEQYFGPGTRLTVT.

A few counts support this clonotype. This rearrangement joins TRBV10-3 to TRBJ2-4, with 11 bases lining up with TRBD1. The trim removed 8 bases at V and 5 bases at J, leaving 2 bases unmatched. CDR1 ENHRY and CDR2 SYGVKD come from the germline V gene. The CDR3 is 13 residues long. CDR3 in amino acids: CAIGQGAENIQYF. CDR3 DNA sequence: TGTGCCATCGGACAGGGGGCGGAAAACATTCAGTACTTC.

For the CDR3, the DNA is TGTGCCAGCAGCTTAGTAAGCGGGGGTGGGACCCAGTACTTC. This sequence encodes CASSLVSGGGTQYF. This chain connects TRBV7-6 to TRBJ2-5; 8 nucleotides agree with TRBD2. V lost 1 base, J lost 7 bases, and 5 bases stayed unmatched. CDR1 and CDR2 (germline): SGHVS, FNYEAQ. There are 14 residues in the CDR3.

This clonotype appeared a few times. This chain connects TRBV29-1 to TRBJ2-2; D not resolved. The CDR3 consists of 15 residues. The V gene lost 4 bases and the J gene lost 1 base, with 13 bases spanning the gap. CDR1 is SQVTM and CDR2 is ANQGSEA in the germline V gene. CDR3 residues: CSVAIWAENTGELFF. The CDR3 DNA follows: TGCAGCGTTGCAATCTGGGCAGAGAACACCGGGGAGCTGTTTTTT.

This clonotype has just a few counts. V usage is TRBV9 and J usage is TRBJ1-1; D call uncertain. Germline loops: CDR1 SGDLS, CDR2 YYNGEE. The CDR3 contains 15 residues. The V and J ends lost 0 bases and 1 base respectively, with 10 bases between them. CDR3 protein: CASSVVGRANTEAFF. The CDR3, as DNA: TGTGCCAGCAGCGTAGTCGGTCGGGCGAACACTGAAGCTTTCTTT.

Only a few counts were recorded for this clonotype. The rearrangement joins TRBV5-6 to TRBJ1-6; TRBD1 matches at 10 bases. The V segment lost 2 bases and the J segment 7 bases; nucleotides outside the gene matches: 6. CDR1 is SGHDT and CDR2 is YYEEEE in the germline V gene. This CDR3 spans 16 amino acids. The CDR3 nucleotides are TGTGCCAGCAGCTTAACCCCGGGACAGGGGAATTCACCCCTCCACTTT. Amino acid sequence: CASSLTPGQGNSPLHF.

The sample holds many counts of this clonotype. The V call is TRBV11-2, the J call TRBJ2-3, with 11 bases aligning to TRBD2. Germline CDR1 and CDR2: SGHAT and FQNNGV. V shed 5 bases, J shed 1 base, and the junction held 8 bases outside the gene matches. The length of the CDR3 is 17 residues. Here the CDR3 reads CASSPGGLAVGTDTQYF. The CDR3 DNA follows: TGTGCCAGCAGCCCGGGGGGACTAGCGGTCGGCACAGATACGCAGTATTTT.

Notes on this clonotype: The junction does not match germline at one end; this may be a read error. The chain carries TRBV7-8 and TRBJ2-3, with D maybe TRBD2 (5 bases). The CDR3 has 12 amino acids. Germline loops: CDR1 SGHVS, CDR2 FQNEAQ. In DNA, the CDR3 is TGTGCCAGCAGCTTAGTCGGGGATACGAAGTATTTT. Its protein is CASSLVGDTKYF.

The chain carries TRBV7-9 and TRBJ1-2, with a weak D call TRBD1 (5 bases). The CDR3 has 12 amino acids. The V end was cut by 3 bases, the J end by 7 bases, with 9 bases between. In germline, CDR1 is SEHNR, CDR2 FQNEAQ (reference sequence). The CDR3, as DNA: TGTGCCAGCAGCTTTCAGGGAGTTGGCTACACCTTC. This encodes CASSFQGVGYTF.

This clonotype was observed a handful of times. The chain couples TRBV4-3 to TRBJ2-7; D unclear. The CDR3 is 14 residues long. CDR1 is LGHNA, CDR2 YSLEER, per germline. Trimming took off 0 bases at V and 7 bases at J, with 13 bases between the two ends. CDR3 DNA sequence: TGCGCCAGCAGCCAAGATTGGAGTTTCGGGGAGCAGTACTTC. This codes for CASSQDWSFGEQYF.

This clonotype was counted between two and nine times. The rearrangement uses TRBV4-3 and TRBJ1-1; 7 nucleotides match TRBD1. Germline V gene sequence: CDR1 LGHNA, CDR2 YSLEER. This CDR3 region has 14 residues. V lost 4 bases and J lost 3; bases outside the gene matches: 5. The CDR3 nucleotides read TGCGCCAGCAGCCTGGGACAGCAGGACACTGAAGCTTTCTTT. Residues: CASSLGQQDTEAFF.

This clonotype was seen ten or more times. The gene calls are TRBV10-3 and TRBJ2-1; the D is unclear. Germline CDR1 reads ENHRY; CDR2 reads SYGVKD. This CDR3 has 14 amino acids. The V gene lost 0 bases and the J gene lost 0 bases, with 3 bases spanning the gap. The CDR3 region is CAISESTSYNEQFF. The CDR3 DNA reads as TGTGCCATCAGTGAGTCAACCTCCTACAATGAGCAGTTCTTC.

There are many counts of this clonotype. The CDR3 region has the DNA TGCGCCAGCAGCGACAACCGGGACAGGCAGTATTTT. This translates into CASSDNRDRQYF. The rearrangement uses TRBV5-1 and TRBJ2-3, with 7 positions matching TRBD1. The CDR3 is 12 amino acids. The germline gives CDR1 SGHRS, CDR2 YFSETQ. The trim removed 4 bases at V and 11 bases at J, leaving 7 bases unmatched.

This clonotype was seen a handful of times. This rearrangement joins TRBV30 to TRBJ2-7; D ambiguous. The germline CDR1 and CDR2 sequences are GTSNPN and SVGIG (reference sequence). This CDR3 contains 12 residues. V lost 3 bases and J 4 bases, leaving 10 bases between the germline ends. The CDR3 DNA sequence: TGTGCCTGGAGCTTGATGGGATACGAGCAGTACTTC. It codes for CAWSLMGYEQYF. Full variable domain (remainder filled in from reference TRBV30 and TRBJ2-7): SQTIHQWPATLVQPVGSPLSLECTVEGTSNPNLYWYRQAAGRGLQLLFYSVGIGQISSEVPQNLSASRPQDRQFILSSKKLLLSDSGFYLCAWSLMGYEQYFGPGTRLTVT.

This clonotype was observed a handful of times. The chain links TRBV15 to TRBJ2-7, with 8 nucleotides matching TRBD2. CDR3 length equals 14 residues. Germline values: CDR1 LNHNV, CDR2 YYDKDF (reference sequence). The junction had 4 bases not matched to a gene; V was cut back by 6 bases and J by 0 bases. The CDR3 is CATRAGTSSYEQYF. CDR3 DNA: TGTGCCACCAGAGCCGGGACTAGCTCCTACGAGCAGTACTTC.